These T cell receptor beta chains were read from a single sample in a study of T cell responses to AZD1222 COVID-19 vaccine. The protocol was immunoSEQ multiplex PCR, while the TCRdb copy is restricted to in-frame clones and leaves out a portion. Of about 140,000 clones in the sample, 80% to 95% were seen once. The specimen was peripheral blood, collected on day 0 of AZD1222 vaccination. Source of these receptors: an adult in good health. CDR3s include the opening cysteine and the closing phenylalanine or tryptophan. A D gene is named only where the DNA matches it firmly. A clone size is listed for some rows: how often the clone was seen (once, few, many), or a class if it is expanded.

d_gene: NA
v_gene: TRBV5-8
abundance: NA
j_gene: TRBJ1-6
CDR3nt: TGTGCCAGCAGCTTGCAAGCAGGGATTAATTCACCCCTCCACTTT
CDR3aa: CASSLQAGINSPLHF

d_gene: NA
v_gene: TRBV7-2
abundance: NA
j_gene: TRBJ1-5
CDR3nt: TGTGCCAGCAGCTTAGGGCTATCTAATCAGCCCCAGCATTTT
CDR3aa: CASSLGLSNQPQHF

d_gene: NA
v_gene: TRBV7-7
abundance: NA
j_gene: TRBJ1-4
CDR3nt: TGTGCTAGCAGCCCCCGCGGGACCAAAGAAAAACTGTTTTTT
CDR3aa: CASSPRGTKEKLFF

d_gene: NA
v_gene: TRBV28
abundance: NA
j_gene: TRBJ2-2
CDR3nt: TGTGCCAGCAGTCTCCTATTGAACACCGGGGAGCTGTTTTTT
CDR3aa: CASSLLLNTGELFF

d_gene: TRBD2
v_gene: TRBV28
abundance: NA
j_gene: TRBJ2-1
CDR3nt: TGTGCCAGCAGTTTATTAGCGGGAAGGGCCTACAATGAGCAGTTCTTC
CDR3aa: CASSLLAGRAYNEQFF

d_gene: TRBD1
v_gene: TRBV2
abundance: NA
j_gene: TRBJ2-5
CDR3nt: TGTGCCAGCAGTTTCCATCCCACAGGGGGCGCTGGGACTGCACAAGAGACCCAGTACTTC
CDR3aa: CASSFHPTGGAGTAQETQYF

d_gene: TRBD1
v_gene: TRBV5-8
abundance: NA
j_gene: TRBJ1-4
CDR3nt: TGTGCCAGCAGCTTGTACGGGACAGGGGGCCCCGGGACGGGACTGTTTTTT
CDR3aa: CASSLYGTGGPGTGLFF

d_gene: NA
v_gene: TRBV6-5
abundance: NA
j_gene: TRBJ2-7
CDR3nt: TGTGCCAGCAGCGCCGGCATTTACGAGCAGTACTTC
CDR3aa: CASSAGIYEQYF

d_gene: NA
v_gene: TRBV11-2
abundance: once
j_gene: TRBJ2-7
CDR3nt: TGTGCCAGCAGCTCCATCACCATGCCGTACGAGCAGTACTTC
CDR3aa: CASSSITMPYEQYF

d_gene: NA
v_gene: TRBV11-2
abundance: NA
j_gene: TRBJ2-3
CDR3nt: TGTGCCAGCAGCTTAGATCGTGCGGTGTATACGCAGTATTTT
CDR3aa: CASSLDRAVYTQYF

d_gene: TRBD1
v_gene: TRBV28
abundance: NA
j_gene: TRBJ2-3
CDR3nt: TGTGCCAGCGGGGACAGGGCGGCAGATACGCAGTATTTT
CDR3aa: CASGDRAADTQYF

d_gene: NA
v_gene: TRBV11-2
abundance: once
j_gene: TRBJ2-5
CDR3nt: TGTGCCAGCAGCTTTAGGGGCAGGTCTACGGGGACCCAGTACTTC
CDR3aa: CASSFRGRSTGTQYF

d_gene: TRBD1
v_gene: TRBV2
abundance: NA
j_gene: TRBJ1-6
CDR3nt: TGTGCCAGCAGTGAAAGGGACAGTAATTCACCCCTCCACTTT
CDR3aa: CASSERDSNSPLHF

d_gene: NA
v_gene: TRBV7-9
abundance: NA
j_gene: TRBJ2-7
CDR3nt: TGTGCCAGCAGCGTAAGAGCCTACGAGCAGTACTTC
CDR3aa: CASSVRAYEQYF

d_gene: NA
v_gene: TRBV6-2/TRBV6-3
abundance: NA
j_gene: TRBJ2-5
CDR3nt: TGTGCCAGCAGTTTGAGGGAGACCCAGTACTTC
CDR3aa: CASSLRETQYF

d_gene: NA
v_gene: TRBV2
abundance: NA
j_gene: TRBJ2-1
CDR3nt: TGTGCCAGCAGTGAAGCGATGGGCGGGGTCGAGCAGTTCTTC
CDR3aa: CASSEAMGGVEQFF